This TCR beta chain was profiled in a study of blood T cells in healthy people across ages. Findings and caveats of the study: Naive and antigen-experienced cells were not separated, limiting conclusive comparison.

Germline CDR1 ENHRY, CDR2 SYGVKD. The CDR3 is 16 residues long. V was clipped by 6 bases and J by 0 bases, with 15 bases between them. The authors ran a second PCR of about 6 to 11 cycles using a sample-barcoded 5' primer and a J-beta primer mix. TCRdb itself ran the 5' RACE reads through MiXCR, one entry per CDR3 protein. This table holds about 2 million distinct CDR3 sequences, about 50% found once. A remark on this clonotype: As yet, its antigen is unknown.

The TCR originated in a middle-aged woman in good health. The sample was blood. The V gene is TRBV10-3, the J gene TRBJ1-3, with D possibly TRBD1 on 6 matching bases. Written as DNA, the CDR3 is TGTGCCATCAGAGCCGCTCAGGGGCCCTCTGGAAACACCATATATTTT. Its protein product is CAIRAAQGPSGNTIYF.